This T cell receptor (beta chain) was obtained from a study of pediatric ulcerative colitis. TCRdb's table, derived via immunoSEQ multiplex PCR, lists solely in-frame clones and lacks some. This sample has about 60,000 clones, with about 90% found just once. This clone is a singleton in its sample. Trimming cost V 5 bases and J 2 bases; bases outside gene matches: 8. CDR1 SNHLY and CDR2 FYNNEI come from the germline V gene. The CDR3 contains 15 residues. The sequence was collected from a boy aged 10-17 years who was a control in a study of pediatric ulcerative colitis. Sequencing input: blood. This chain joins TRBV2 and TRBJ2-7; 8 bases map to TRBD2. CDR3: CASSPDSGGAYEQYF. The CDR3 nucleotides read TGTGCCAGCAGTCCGGACTCGGGGGGGGCCTACGAGCAGTACTTC.